This T cell receptor beta chain was captured in a study of blood T cell repertoires in COVID-19. Study details: PBMCs, B-cell-depleted T cells, or T cells provided the cDNA or gDNA that made up the material.

In the study's own analysis: Amplification with reference gene primers provided the estimates of nucleated cell counts. Some clones are missing from TCRdb's copy, which holds only in-frame ones; the method was immunoSEQ multiplex PCR. V, J and clone size derive from that table, while D and trimming were established from the DNA sequence. The top ten clones hold over 0.2% of a sample with 650,000 to 800,000 clones, just under 90% of them seen once. There are 17 residues in the CDR3. Trimming left V 0 bases short and J 1 base short, with 15 bases between. Germline-derived CDR1 and CDR2 are PRHDT and FYEKMQ (reference sequence).

This TCR was sampled from a woman between 18 and 29 years old with acute or convalescent COVID-19. V gene TRBV13 combines with J gene TRBJ1-1, with D possibly TRBD1 on 6 matching bases. Sequencing used peripheral blood. The CDR3 sequence: CASSLGLRVGGNTEAFF. CDR3 nucleotide sequence: TGTGCCAGCAGCTTAGGCCTGAGGGTAGGGGGGAACACTGAAGCTTTCTTT.